These 25 T cell receptor beta chains were all obtained from the same sample, sequenced in a study of CD8 T cells in ankylosing spondylitis. Their antigen targets remain unknown. TCRdb independently ran MiXCR on the 5' RACE reads; one entry per CDR3 protein. The sample includes about 800,000 distinct CDR3 sequences, about an eighth of them seen just once. Study-level findings and limits: Ankylosing spondylitis blood appeared to be characterized by a TCR beta motif of 7 to 9 highly homologous variants.

Sample: blood, either unsorted or a sorted T cell fraction (not recorded which). Receptors originate from a male donor with ankylosing spondylitis.

The chain uses TRBV12-3 or TRBV12-4 and TRBJ1-5; no reliable D call. Between the trimmed V and J ends, which lost 6 bases and 6 bases, there was a span of 15 bases. This CDR3 contains 14 residues. The CDR3 nucleotides read TGTGCCAGCAGACAGAGGGAAGGTAGTCAGCCCCAGCATTTT. Translation: CASRQREGSQPQHF.

This clonotype was counted many times. The V and J genes are TRBV20-1 and TRBJ2-7; TRBD1 aligns across 7 bases. CDR1 is DFQATT, CDR2 SNEGSKA, per germline (reference sequence). This CDR3 has 12 amino acids. Losses at the gene ends were 6 bases for V and 4 bases for J; bases not matched to a gene: 6. In DNA form, the CDR3 reads TGCAGTGCAACGACAGGGCGATACGAGCAGTACTTC. Protein sequence: CSATTGRYEQYF.

This clonotype occurred a few times. The gene calls are TRBV4-2 and TRBJ2-6; 7 bases match TRBD2. The germline V gene has CDR1 LGHNA and CDR2 YNFKEQ. The CDR3 is made up of 16 amino acids. V shed 1 base and J 9 bases; nucleotides not matched to a gene: 9. The CDR3 loop reads CASSQGPAGLFNVLTF. CDR3 DNA sequence: TGTGCCAGCAGCCAAGGCCCGGCGGGACTATTCAACGTCCTGACTTTC.

This chain uses TRBV6-1 with TRBJ1-5; 9 positions agree with TRBD1. This CDR3 contains 14 residues. V dropped 10 bases and J dropped 1; count of bases not matched to a gene: 5. In germline, CDR1 is MNHNS, CDR2 SASEGT. CDR3 amino acids: CATRQGDSNQPQHF. The CDR3 DNA sequence: TGTGCCACACGACAGGGGGACAGCAATCAGCCCCAGCATTTT.

The rearrangement links TRBV11-2 to TRBJ2-1; the match to TRBD2 covers 7 bases. The V gene end was trimmed by 6 bases and the J gene end by 5 bases; junction bases not matched to a gene: 7. Germline CDR1 reads SGHAT; CDR2 reads FQNNGV. The CDR3 length is 14 residues. CDR3 DNA: TGTGCCAGCAGGAAAAGCGGGGTTGACAATGAGCAGTTCTTC. Protein sequence: CASRKSGVDNEQFF.

This clonotype showed up just a few times. The chain recombines TRBV15 with TRBJ2-7; D uncertain. Germline V gives CDR1 LNHNV, CDR2 YYDKDF (reference sequence). The CDR3 is 16 residues long. Trimming cost V 6 bases and J 2 bases, with 20 bases left between them. The CDR3 bases are TGTGCCACCAGTTTTACAACCGGAGACTCCCCCTACGAGCAGTACTTC. This codes for CATSFTTGDSPYEQYF.

This clonotype was seen a few times. The rearrangement joins TRBV2 to TRBJ2-5; D might be TRBD2 (6 bases). V was cut by 4 bases and J by 1 base, with 13 bases left in between. The CDR3 sequence is 15 residues long. CDR1 and CDR2 (germline): SNHLY, FYNNEI. Here the CDR3 reads CASSGRRAFQETQYF. As DNA, the CDR3 is TGTGCCAGCAGTGGAAGGAGGGCATTCCAAGAGACCCAGTACTTC.

This clonotype was found a few times. The chain combines TRBV6-2 or TRBV6-3 with TRBJ2-7, with D maybe TRBD2 (6 bases). Germline V gene data show CDR1 as MNHEY and CDR2 as SVGEGT. Trimming pared 0 bases from V and 2 bases from J, leaving 17 bases between. The CDR3 loop spans 17 amino acids. CDR3 loop: CASSYSEEGEVAYEQYF. DNA of the CDR3: TGTGCCAGCAGTTACTCGGAGGAAGGGGAGGTCGCCTACGAGCAGTACTTC.

This clonotype was counted a few times. This chain joins TRBV20-1 and TRBJ1-2; a possible D gene is TRBD1 (5 bases). V shed 6 bases and J shed 8 bases, with 16 bases lying between them. This CDR3 is 12 amino acids long. Germline-derived CDR1 and CDR2 are DFQATT and SNEGSKA (reference sequence). The CDR3 nucleotides read TGCAGTGCGGCCCGGGGGGGTGAAGGCTACACCTTC. It codes for CSAARGGEGYTF.

A few counts support this clonotype. V gene TRBV6-2 or TRBV6-3 combines with J gene TRBJ2-5; 7 bases are shared with TRBD2. With V trimmed by 7 bases and J by 4 bases, 3 bases remained unmatched. CDR1 is MNHEY and CDR2 is SVGEGT in the germline V gene. The CDR3 totals 12 residues. DNA for the CDR3: TGTGCCAGCAAGGGACTACGAGAGACCCAGTACTTC. It encodes CASKGLRETQYF.

The rearrangement links TRBV20-1 to TRBJ1-2, with D possibly TRBD1 on 6 matching bases. Trimming pared 6 bases from V and 4 bases from J, leaving 15 bases between. Germline V gene lookup returns CDR1 DFQATT and CDR2 SNEGSKA (reference sequence). CDR3 length: 13 residues. This CDR3 is CSALRGGGYGYTF. The CDR3 nucleotides are TGCAGTGCCCTTAGGGGGGGCGGCTATGGCTACACCTTC.

CDR3 loop: CSAWTSGHEDTQYF. The CDR3 region has the DNA TGCAGTGCGTGGACTAGCGGGCATGAAGATACGCAGTATTTT. The chain carries TRBV20-1 and TRBJ2-3; 11 bases map to TRBD2. CDR3 length equals 14 residues. The V gene end was trimmed by 6 bases and the J gene end by 5 bases; junction bases not matched to a gene: 7. CDR1 is DFQATT, CDR2 SNEGSKA, per germline (reference sequence).

The chain combines TRBV20-1 with TRBJ2-3; D is tentatively TRBD1 or TRBD2 (6 bases each). Trimming took off 6 bases at V and 1 base at J, with 14 bases between the two ends. This CDR3 is built from 14 residues. Germline values: CDR1 DFQATT, CDR2 SNEGSKA (reference sequence). In nucleotides, the CDR3 is TGCAGTGCCCTCGAACGGGGGCGCACAGATACGCAGTATTTT. Protein product: CSALERGRTDTQYF.

V and J are TRBV9 and TRBJ2-3; D possibly matches TRBD1 or TRBD2 (5 bases each). With 4 bases removed from V and 12 bases from J, the gap between germline ends came to 18 bases. CDR1 SGDLS and CDR2 YYNGEE come from the germline V gene. The CDR3 contains 13 residues. CDR3: CASSRRRTGPQYF. The CDR3 nucleotides are TGTGCCAGCAGCCGAAGGAGGACGGGGCCCCAGTATTTT.

The gene calls are TRBV10-3 and TRBJ1-5, with a weak D call TRBD1 (5 bases). This CDR3 region has 14 residues. Trimming took 10 bases from V and 5 from J, leaving 18 bases between them. Germline V CDR1 and CDR2: ENHRY, SYGVKD. CDR3 DNA: TGTGCCACATCGTCTCAGGGTAGGGATCAGCCCCAGCATTTT. Encoded protein: CATSSQGRDQPQHF.

The genes are TRBV24-1 and TRBJ1-2, with D perhaps TRBD1 (5 bases). Germline V lookup: CDR1 KGHDR, CDR2 SFDVKD. Between the trimmed V and J ends, which lost 4 bases and 4 bases, there was a span of 12 bases. CDR3 size: 14 residues. The CDR3 nucleotides read TGTGCCACCAGTGACCCCCAGGGCGCCTATGGCTACACCTTC. This translates into CATSDPQGAYGYTF.

This clonotype was detected once. Germline is not matched at one junction end, which may reflect a read error. The chain employs TRBV4-2 and TRBJ2-1; a possible D gene is TRBD2 (6 bases). The CDR3 covers 15 residues. Germline CDR1 reads LGHNA; CDR2 reads YNFKEQ. Here the CDR3 reads CASSKLIAEYNEQSF. The CDR3 bases are TGTGCCAGCAGCAAACTTATAGCGGAGTACAATGAGCAGTCCTTC.

This clonotype was seen only a few times. The J gene is TRBJ2-3, the V gene TRBV28; D not resolved. Germline lookup yields CDR1 MDHEN and CDR2 SYDVKM. The CDR3 has 12 residues. V lost 7 bases and J 4 bases, leaving 9 bases between the germline ends. CDR3 sequence: CASISAADTQYF. DNA of the CDR3: TGTGCCAGCATTTCGGCCGCAGATACGCAGTATTTT.

This clonotype was seen ten or more times. A junction end diverges from the germline sequence, so it may reflect a read error. The chain employs TRBV5-1 and TRBJ1-2; a possible D gene is TRBD1 (6 bases). Germline V CDR1 and CDR2: SGHRS, YFSETQ. The CDR3 is made up of 14 amino acids. CDR3 in amino acids: CASSLDSANYGYTF. CDR3 nucleotide sequence: TGTGCCAGCAGCCTGGACAGTGCTAACTATGGCTACACCTTC. The full variable domain, with the rest looked up from reference TRBV5-1 and TRBJ1-2, is KAGVTQTPRYLIKTRGQQVTLSCSPISGHRSVSWYQQTPGQGLQFLFEYFSETQRNKGNFPGRFSGRQFSNSRSEMNVSTLELGDSALYLCASSLDSANYGYTFGSGTRLTVV.

The chain uses TRBV10-3 and TRBJ1-1; D unresolved. Trimming stripped 4 bases from V and 3 bases from J, with 9 bases between. The CDR3 length is 13 residues. CDR1 ENHRY and CDR2 SYGVKD come from the germline V gene. CDR3 in DNA: TGTGCCATCAGTGCCGCAACGCACACTGAAGCTTTCTTT. It yields the protein CAISAATHTEAFF.

The chain combines TRBV11-1 with TRBJ2-6; 9 nucleotides match TRBD1. The CDR3 has 19 amino acids. The germline V gene has CDR1 SGHAT and CDR2 FQDESV (reference sequence). V lost 6 bases to trimming and J lost 1 base; unmatched junction nucleotides: 13. CDR3 in amino acids: CASRSGTGRRVSGANVLTF. CDR3 nucleotide sequence: TGTGCCAGCAGGTCCGGGACAGGGAGAAGAGTATCTGGGGCCAACGTCCTGACTTTC.

This clonotype was seen many times. This chain uses TRBV10-3 with TRBJ2-7; no firm D call. Deletions cut 10 bases from V and 2 bases from J, with 12 bases between. The CDR3 has 12 amino acids. Per germline, CDR1 ENHRY and CDR2 SYGVKD. This CDR3 reads CATGQRTYEQYF. Here the CDR3 DNA reads TGTGCCACGGGCCAGAGAACCTACGAGCAGTACTTC.

The chain combines TRBV20-1 with TRBJ2-1; 9 positions agree with TRBD2. The germline V gene encodes CDR1 DFQATT and CDR2 SNEGSKA (reference sequence). With 6 bases clipped from V and 9 bases from J, the junction kept 9 bases outside the gene matches. The CDR3 loop spans 13 amino acids. CDR3 region: CSAQRTSVPEQFF. The CDR3 nucleotides are TGCAGTGCCCAACGGACTAGCGTCCCTGAGCAGTTCTTC.

This clonotype was detected only a few times. The chain has TRBV4-3 and TRBJ2-4, with 7 bases aligning to TRBD1. With 3 bases clipped from V and 2 bases from J, the junction kept 1 base outside the gene matches. This CDR3 contains 14 residues. Germline values: CDR1 LGHNA, CDR2 YSLEER. CDR3: CASSQTGSKNIQYF. The CDR3 nucleotides are TGCGCCAGCAGCCAGACAGGGTCCAAAAACATTCAGTACTTC.

This clonotype was picked up many times. The chain couples TRBV20-1 to TRBJ2-7; 8 bases are shared with TRBD1. V lost 5 bases, J lost 7 bases, and 10 bases stayed unmatched. The CDR3 has 13 residues. Germline V gene sequence: CDR1 DFQATT, CDR2 SNEGSKA (reference sequence). The CDR3 sequence: CSAPDRGSGEQYF. The DNA of the CDR3 is TGCAGTGCTCCCGACAGGGGTTCGGGGGAGCAGTACTTC.